Below, 26 T cell receptor beta chains from the same sample are listed, as sequenced in a study of blood T cells in healthy people across ages. Next came a second PCR, run for about 6 to 12 cycles, which used a sample-barcoded 5' primer along with a J-beta primer mix. One entry per CDR3 protein, called by TCRdb with MiXCR from the 5' RACE reads. The table shows around 1,800,000 distinct CDR3 sequences, with 30% to 40% occurring only once. The sequenced material came from blood. These TCRs come from a human donor in good health.

The chain has TRBV12-3 or TRBV12-4 and TRBJ1-4, with D possibly matching TRBD1 (6 bases). The CDR3 length is 18 residues. V lost 5 bases, J lost 5 bases, and 24 bases lay in between. The CDR3 DNA sequence: TGTGCCAGCAGTGAAACGCCTCGGACAGCTACAATGAATGAAAAACTGTTTTTT. This codes for CASSETPRTATMNEKLFF.

This clonotype came up many times. The CDR3 protein is CASSRGFSYEQYF. For the CDR3, the DNA is TGTGCCAGCAGCCGCGGGTTCTCCTACGAGCAGTACTTC. The V call is TRBV7-2, the J call TRBJ2-7, with D possibly matching TRBD2 (5 bases). The CDR3 totals 13 residues. The V end lost 5 bases, the J end lost 0 bases, and 8 bases lay between the germline ends. Germline V gene lookup returns CDR1 SGHTA and CDR2 FQGNSA.

The chain carries TRBV6-2 or TRBV6-3 and TRBJ2-1; D is perhaps TRBD1 (5 bases). Trimming left V 7 bases short and J 4 bases short, with 20 bases between. CDR1 and CDR2 from the germline V gene are MNHEY and SVGEGT. The CDR3 has 16 amino acids. CDR3 sequence (DNA): TGTGCCAGCACCCCCTTAAGGACAACTGAATACAATGAGCAGTTCTTC. Its protein is CASTPLRTTEYNEQFF.

This clonotype was observed a few times. The chain is built from TRBV5-5 and TRBJ2-7; D might be TRBD1 (6 bases). CDR1 and CDR2 from the germline V gene are SGHKS and YYEKEE (reference sequence). V was shortened by 3 bases and J by 0 bases, with 10 bases between the two germline ends. This CDR3 region has 14 residues. The CDR3 spells CASSWGRNSYEQYF. For the CDR3, the DNA is TGTGCCAGCAGCTGGGGGCGAAACTCCTACGAGCAGTACTTC.

This clonotype was counted a few times. The rearrangement uses TRBV7-3 and TRBJ1-1; 9 bases match TRBD1. CDR1 and CDR2 (germline): SGHTA, FQGTGA. The CDR3 consists of 14 residues. The junction had 12 bases not matched to a gene; V was cut back by 5 bases and J by 11 bases. The CDR3 region is CASSPHPIQGAAFF. The CDR3, as DNA: TGTGCCAGCAGCCCCCACCCCATACAGGGGGCGGCTTTCTTT. The full variable domain, with the rest looked up from reference TRBV7-3 and TRBJ1-1, is GAGVSQTPSNKVTEKGKYVELRCDPISGHTALYWYRQSLGQGPEFLIYFQGTGAADDSGLPNDRFFAVRPEGSVSTLKIQRTERGDSAVYLCASSPHPIQGAAFFGQGTRLTVV.

The chain couples TRBV12-3 or TRBV12-4 to TRBJ1-5; D gene ambiguous. Trimming removed 2 bases at V and 6 bases at J, with 8 bases between. This CDR3 region has 13 residues. Here the CDR3 reads CASSLTMAQPQHF. For the CDR3, the DNA is TGTGCCAGCAGTTTAACTATGGCTCAGCCCCAGCATTTT.

This clonotype appeared a few times. The CDR3 reads CSVGETIYNEQFF. Written as DNA, the CDR3 is TGCAGCGTTGGAGAAACTATCTACAATGAGCAGTTCTTC. The gene calls are TRBV29-1 and TRBJ2-1; D is unresolved. The ends were cut back, 4 bases at V and 3 bases at J, with 10 bases in the middle. The CDR3 loop spans 13 amino acids. The germline V gene has CDR1 SQVTM and CDR2 ANQGSEA.

In its sample, this clonotype was seen a few times. The genes are TRBV9 and TRBJ2-7; 10 nucleotides line up with TRBD1. With V trimmed by 3 bases and J by 3 bases, 3 bases remained unmatched. The germline V gene has CDR1 SGDLS and CDR2 YYNGEE. The CDR3 has 14 amino acids. CDR3 loop: CASSDGDRGYEQYF. CDR3 bases: TGTGCCAGCAGCGATGGGGACAGGGGCTACGAGCAGTACTTC.

The rearrangement links TRBV11-2 to TRBJ2-4; TRBD1 agrees at 7 bases. Germline V lookup: CDR1 SGHAT, CDR2 FQNNGV. CDR3 size: 16 residues. The V segment lost 1 base and the J segment 1 base; nucleotides outside the gene matches: 4. The CDR3 spells CASSLVLQGAKNIQYF. The CDR3, as DNA: TGTGCCAGCAGCTTAGTTCTACAGGGGGCCAAAAACATTCAGTACTTC.

The chain joins TRBV7-9 to TRBJ2-6, with a possible D match to TRBD1 (5 bases). CDR1 and CDR2 from the germline V gene are SEHNR and FQNEAQ (reference sequence). This CDR3 contains 17 residues. Trimming left V 5 bases short and J 0 bases short, with 14 bases between. The CDR3 sequence: CASSPRRTSSGANVLTF. CDR3 coding DNA: TGTGCCAGCAGCCCGAGACGGACAAGCTCTGGGGCCAACGTCCTGACTTTC.

This chain uses TRBV7-2 with TRBJ1-4; a weak D match, TRBD1 (5 bases). This CDR3 has 13 amino acids. V lost 1 base, J lost 8 bases, and 8 bases lay in between. CDR1 SGHTA and CDR2 FQGNSA come from the germline V gene. The CDR3 protein is CASSLDRHEKLFF. CDR3 nucleotides: TGTGCCAGCAGCTTAGACAGGCACGAAAAACTGTTTTTT.

The chain uses TRBV13 and TRBJ2-5; 15 bases align to TRBD2. The end of the DNA fits TRBJ2-7 better, so the J call may be wrong. The V gene's germline CDR1 is PRHDT and CDR2 FYEKMQ (reference sequence). The CDR3 length is 16 residues. The CDR3 DNA reads as TGTGCCAGCAGCGACCGGACTAGCGGGGGGGATCTCGAGCAGTACTTC. This translates into CASSDRTSGGDLEQYF.

This clonotype was counted between two and nine times. V usage is TRBV7-2 and J usage is TRBJ2-7; D tentatively fits TRBD1 or TRBD2 (6 bases each). Trimming pared 3 bases from V and 2 bases from J, leaving 11 bases between. Germline CDR1 reads SGHTA; CDR2 reads FQGNSA. This CDR3 has 14 residues. The chain's CDR3 is CASSLEGETYEQYF. The CDR3 DNA sequence: TGTGCCAGCAGCTTGGAGGGGGAAACCTACGAGCAGTACTTC.

The chain carries TRBV29-1 and TRBJ1-5; 8 bases are shared with TRBD1. The CDR3 has 15 amino acids. J was trimmed by 7 bases and V by 0 bases; bases with no gene match: 8. Germline CDR1 and CDR2: SQVTM and ANQGSEA. The CDR3: CSVEEGTGPGQPQHF. In nucleotides, the CDR3 is TGCAGCGTTGAAGAGGGGACAGGTCCGGGCCAGCCCCAGCATTTT. The full variable domain, with the rest looked up from reference TRBV29-1 and TRBJ1-5, is SAVISQKPSRDICQRGTSLTIQCQVDSQVTMMFWYRQQPGQSLTLIATANQGSEATYESGFVIDKFPISRPNLTFSTLTVSNMSPEDSSIYLCSVEEGTGPGQPQHFGDGTRLSIL.

There are many counts of this clonotype. J is TRBJ1-2 and V is TRBV7-2; TRBD1 might be the D (6 bases). Trimming left V 2 bases short and J 0 bases short, with 7 bases between. The length of the CDR3 is 14 residues. Germline-derived CDR1 and CDR2 are SGHTA and FQGNSA. The CDR3 is CASSLSGANYGYTF. CDR3 in DNA: TGTGCCAGCAGCTTATCAGGGGCTAACTATGGCTACACCTTC.

This clonotype was detected a few times. This sequence joins TRBV28 and TRBJ2-3; possibly TRBD2 for D (5 bases). The CDR3 runs 15 residues. Per germline, CDR1 MDHEN and CDR2 SYDVKM. Trimming cost V 5 bases and J 2 bases, with 14 bases left between them. The CDR3 sequence is CASSPNGLATDTQYF. The CDR3 DNA reads as TGTGCCAGCAGTCCAAATGGTCTAGCCACAGATACGCAGTATTTT.

This clonotype was seen at least ten times. The rearrangement uses TRBV11-3 and TRBJ2-7, with D hard to call. Per germline, CDR1 SGHNT and CDR2 YENEEA. The CDR3 spans 13 residues. The V end was cut by 1 base, the J end by 2 bases, with 6 bases between. CDR3 in amino acids: CASSLADAYEQYF. CDR3 nucleotides: TGTGCCAGCAGCTTAGCAGACGCCTACGAGCAGTACTTC.

The V and J genes are TRBV5-1 and TRBJ2-1; the D gene is possibly TRBD2 (6 bases). CDR3 size: 14 residues. The germline V gene has CDR1 SGHRS and CDR2 YFSETQ. V lost 5 bases and J lost 5, with 14 bases in between. This chain's CDR3 is CASSGAGRHNEQFF. CDR3 bases: TGCGCCAGCAGTGGGGCGGGGCGACACAATGAGCAGTTCTTC.

This sequence joins TRBV20-1 and TRBJ2-7, with TRBD1 identical over 10 bases. CDR3 length: 15 amino acids. Germline CDR1 is DFQATT and CDR2 is SNEGSKA (reference sequence). The junction had 10 bases not matched to a gene; V was cut back by 3 bases and J by 5 bases. The CDR3 protein is CSASGRQGADDEQYF. The CDR3 DNA sequence: TGCAGTGCTAGTGGTCGACAGGGGGCAGACGACGAGCAGTACTTC.

There are a few counts of this clonotype. The chain links TRBV6-5 to TRBJ2-5; 7 bases are a match to TRBD2. Germline V gene lookup returns CDR1 MNHEY and CDR2 SVGAGI. The V gene end was trimmed by 6 bases and the J gene end by 4 bases; junction bases not matched to a gene: 8. CDR3 size: 14 residues. This CDR3 reads CASRGDYLRETQYF. The CDR3 nucleotides are TGTGCCAGCAGGGGGGACTACCTCCGAGAGACCCAGTACTTC.

This clonotype was picked up many times. The J gene is TRBJ2-1, the V gene TRBV5-5; D might be TRBD2 (6 bases). CDR1 is SGHKS and CDR2 is YYEKEE in the germline V gene (reference sequence). The CDR3 spans 15 residues. V shed 0 bases and J shed 2 bases, with 9 bases lying between them. DNA of the CDR3: TGTGCCAGCAGCTTGGAAGGAGGGCCCTACAATGAGCAGTTCTTC. It yields the protein CASSLEGGPYNEQFF.

The chain is built from TRBV29-1 and TRBJ2-5; D gene unclear. The V gene lost 3 bases and the J gene lost 5 bases, with 13 bases spanning the gap. This CDR3 is built from 13 residues. Germline loops: CDR1 SQVTM, CDR2 ANQGSEA. CDR3 sequence reads: CSVEKLARETQYF. The CDR3 nucleotides read TGCAGCGTTGAGAAGTTAGCACGGGAGACCCAGTACTTC.

This clonotype has just a few counts. The V gene is TRBV24-1, the J gene TRBJ2-1; 7 bases align to TRBD1. V shed 5 bases, J shed 3 bases, and the junction held 6 bases outside the gene matches. This CDR3 region has 15 residues. Looked up from germline, CDR1 is KGHDR and CDR2 is SFDVKD. The CDR3 DNA follows: TGTGCCACCAGTGGGGGTCAGGGGGTCTACAATGAGCAGTTCTTC. Translated: CATSGGQGVYNEQFF.

This clonotype turned up a few times. CDR3 DNA sequence: TGTGCCAGCAGTTTCCACGGGTCAGAGACCCAGTACTTC. Protein product: CASSFHGSETQYF. The chain has TRBV28 and TRBJ2-5; the D is unclear. There are 13 residues in the CDR3. Germline values: CDR1 MDHEN, CDR2 SYDVKM. Trimming shortened V by 3 bases and J by 4 bases, and 9 bases separated the two germline ends.

This clonotype was observed many times. V gene TRBV6-2 or TRBV6-3 combines with J gene TRBJ2-1, with a possible D match to TRBD2 (5 bases). This CDR3 region has 15 residues. V was pared by 6 bases and J by 0 bases, with 12 bases between. The germline V gene has CDR1 MNHEY and CDR2 SVGEGT. CDR3 bases: TGTGCCAGCAGCTACGGGGAGAGCTCCTACAATGAGCAGTTCTTC. It translates to CASSYGESSYNEQFF.

This sequence joins TRBV9 and TRBJ2-3; D is perhaps TRBD1 or TRBD2 (6 bases each). The CDR3 is 14 amino acids. Trimming removed 6 bases at V and 4 bases at J, with 15 bases between. Germline values: CDR1 SGDLS, CDR2 YYNGEE. This CDR3 is CASTFGGPSDTQYF. The CDR3 DNA reads as TGTGCCAGCACCTTTGGGGGGCCGTCAGATACGCAGTATTTT. The full variable domain, completed using reference TRBV9 and TRBJ2-3, is DSGVTQTPKHLITATGQRVTLRCSPRSGDLSVYWYQQSLDQGLQFLIQYYNGEERAKGNILERFSAQQFPDLHSELNLSSLELGDSALYFCASTFGGPSDTQYFGPGTRLTVL.